These 5 T cell receptor beta chains came from one sample sequenced in a study of Tregs in tolerant kidney transplant recipients. Clones were read by immunoSEQ multiplex PCR, and TCRdb kept only the in-frame ones, dropping some. This sample has around 120,000 clones; about 91% occur once, and the top ten carry around 0.58%. Sequenced sample: CD4+ T cells from blood. The receptor source for this set is a human donor in good health.

The chain has TRBV7-9 and TRBJ2-3; D is undetermined. This CDR3 has 15 residues. V lost 3 bases, J lost 4 bases, and 14 bases lay in between. CDR1 and CDR2 from the germline V gene are SEHNR and FQNEAQ (reference sequence). The CDR3 region is CASSFVGPKPDTQYF. The CDR3 nucleotides read TGTGCCAGCAGCTTCGTTGGACCTAAACCAGATACGCAGTATTTT.

This chain links TRBV7-9 with TRBJ1-2; the D is unclear. This CDR3 region has 15 residues. V gave up 3 bases and J gave up 8 bases, with 19 bases separating them. Germline values: CDR1 SEHNR, CDR2 FQNEAQ (reference sequence). The CDR3 region is CASSFLLEGPRGYTF. The CDR3, as DNA: TGTGCCAGCAGCTTTCTTCTCGAGGGCCCGCGGGGCTACACCTTC.

The sample holds one count of this clone. V usage is TRBV7-3 and J usage is TRBJ1-1, with D possibly TRBD1 on 5 matching bases. Trimming took off 2 bases at V and 0 bases at J, with 7 bases between the two ends. Germline CDR1 is SGHTA and CDR2 is FQGTGA. The CDR3 spans 14 residues. The DNA for the CDR3 is TGTGCCAGCAGCTTAGACAGACTGAACACTGAAGCTTTCTTT. This sequence encodes CASSLDRLNTEAFF.

V is TRBV5-1 and J is TRBJ2-7, with 7 bases lining up with TRBD2. V lost 7 bases, J lost 3 bases, and 13 bases stayed unmatched. Germline lookup yields CDR1 SGHRS and CDR2 YFSETQ. The CDR3 runs 15 residues. The CDR3, as DNA: TGCGCCAGCCGCAGCGGGATGGGGAAATACTACGAGCAGTACTTC. Encoded protein: CASRSGMGKYYEQYF.

V is TRBV30 and J is TRBJ1-3, with D unresolved. The CDR3 spans 13 residues. Looked up from germline, CDR1 is GTSNPN and CDR2 is SVGIG (reference sequence). Trimming removed 5 bases at V and 2 bases at J, with 10 bases between. The CDR3 nucleotides are TGTGCCTGGGGTTCTTGGGCTGGAAACACCATATATTTT. Translating it yields CAWGSWAGNTIYF.